This TCR beta chain originates from a study of T cells in Graves' hyperthyroidism and ophthalmopathy. The source material, RNA transcripts, was used to amplify TCR beta CDR3 regions. TCR CDR3 underwent first-round RT-PCR with the HTBI primer set. TCRdb re-derived calls from the multiplex PCR reads in MiXCR, one entry per CDR3 protein. The table includes under 65,000 distinct CDR3 sequences, about 57% detected once. The CDR3 is made up of 16 amino acids. From germline, CDR1 is SGHVT and CDR2 SQSDAQ. The V end was cut by 1 base, the J end by 3 bases, with 12 bases between. The authors took PBMCs from 10 ml fresh peripheral blood.

Sequencing was carried out using blood. This sequence was found in a woman aged 55-75 years with Graves' ophthalmopathy. The rearrangement uses TRBV7-4 and TRBJ1-4; D ambiguous. The CDR3 DNA is TGTGCCAGCAGCTTAGGAGGGTTGGGTGCTAATGAAAAACTGTTTTTT. Translation gives CASSLGGLGANEKLFF.